This T cell receptor (beta chain) was retrieved from a study of cytomegalovirus exposure and HLA in healthy donors. A multiplex PCR was run with 60 Vbeta primers and 13 Jbeta primers. Clones were read by immunoSEQ multiplex PCR, and TCRdb kept only the in-frame ones, dropping some. The repertoire holds about 160,000 clones, with approximately 80% as singletons. Germline V CDR1 and CDR2: SGHRS, YFSETQ. The germline V and J ends were trimmed by 0 bases and 2 bases, with 12 bases remaining between them. This CDR3 is built from 16 residues. Only one count was recorded for this clone. The V and J genes are TRBV5-1 and TRBJ1-3, with D possibly TRBD1 on 6 matching bases. The sequence came from a woman under 30 in good health and CMV-seronegative. Sequencing used PBMCs. CDR3 nucleotide sequence: TGCGCCAGCAGCTTGGTAACAGGGCAAACTGGAAACACCATATATTTT. Encoded protein: CASSLVTGQTGNTIYF.